These 32 T cell receptor beta chains were sequenced from one sample in a study of CD8 T cells in ankylosing spondylitis. TCRdb independently ran MiXCR on the 5' RACE reads; one entry per CDR3 protein. The sample consists of 130,000 or so distinct CDR3 sequences, about 6.4% of them appearing once. Specimen: blood, either unsorted or a sorted T cell fraction (not recorded which). All receptors come from a male donor with ankylosing spondylitis or in good health (not recorded which).

This clonotype appeared many times. This rearrangement joins TRBV10-3 to TRBJ2-1, with 11 positions matching TRBD2. The CDR3 length is 17 residues. Trimming took 6 bases from V and 3 from J; bases not matched to a gene: 10. The germline V gene has CDR1 ENHRY and CDR2 SYGVKD. The CDR3 here is CAIRGGTSGGSYNEQFF. The CDR3 nucleotides are TGTGCCATCAGGGGGGGGACTAGCGGTGGCAGCTACAATGAGCAGTTCTTC.

The rearrangement links TRBV7-9 to TRBJ2-2; TRBD1 aligns across 9 bases. The CDR3 has 17 amino acids. The trim removed 3 bases at V and 5 bases at J, leaving 10 bases unmatched. Germline CDR1 reads SEHNR; CDR2 reads FQNEAQ (reference sequence). The CDR3, as DNA: TGTGCCAGCAGCTTCTCACAGGGGGCAGAGAGGACCGGGGAGCTGTTTTTT. Its protein product is CASSFSQGAERTGELFF.

This clonotype was counted ten times or more. The V call is TRBV5-6, the J call TRBJ1-1; 10 bases are shared with TRBD1. V was clipped by 3 bases and J by 2 bases; unmatched bases: 4. Germline V gene data show CDR1 as SGHDT and CDR2 as YYEEEE. This CDR3 has 15 amino acids. Here the CDR3 reads CASSWGTGENTEAFF. The CDR3 DNA is TGTGCCAGCAGCTGGGGGACAGGGGAAAACACTGAAGCTTTCTTT.

In this sample, this clonotype turned up many times. V is TRBV6-5 and J is TRBJ2-2, with TRBD2 matching over 8 bases. With 0 bases clipped from V and 3 bases from J, the junction kept 6 bases outside the gene matches. This CDR3 spans 17 amino acids. Germline assignment: CDR1 MNHEY and CDR2 SVGAGI. The CDR3 is CASSYSASGSDTGELFF. Written as DNA, the CDR3 is TGTGCCAGCAGTTACTCAGCCAGCGGGAGTGACACCGGGGAGCTGTTTTTT.

This clonotype was observed at least ten times. The CDR3 DNA reads as TGCGCCAGCATCGGTTCGTACGAGACCGGGGAGCTGTTTTTT. This translates into CASIGSYETGELFF. This chain joins TRBV5-1 and TRBJ2-2, with unresolved D. V lost 6 bases, J lost 5 bases, and 14 bases lay in between. CDR1 and CDR2 (germline): SGHRS, YFSETQ. The CDR3 covers 14 residues.

In this sample, this clonotype turned up many times. This sequence may be a read error, since a much larger clone differs from it by one base. The chain uses TRBV6-1 and TRBJ2-7; no clear D. This CDR3 comprises 15 residues. CDR1 is MNHNS and CDR2 is SASEGT in the germline V gene. The ends were cut back, 8 bases at V and 0 bases at J, with 17 bases in the middle. The CDR3 reads CASAASHFSSYEQYF. CDR3 DNA sequence: TGTGCCAGCGCTGCAAGCCACTTCAGCTCCTACGAGCAGTACTTC.

At least ten counts were recorded for this clonotype. This chain links TRBV15 with TRBJ1-2, with D perhaps matching TRBD1 (5 bases). The CDR3 covers 14 residues. V was pared by 0 bases and J by 8 bases, with 13 bases between. Germline V lookup: CDR1 LNHNV, CDR2 YYDKDF (reference sequence). Written as DNA, the CDR3 is TGTGCCACCAGCAGAGACAGGGACCTCGGGGGCTACACCTTC. Translating gives CATSRDRDLGGYTF.

This clonotype came up many times. The chain links TRBV15 to TRBJ2-3; 7 positions agree with TRBD2. CDR1 and CDR2 (germline): LNHNV, YYDKDF (reference sequence). The trim removed 4 bases at V and 5 bases at J, leaving 12 bases unmatched. CDR3 length: 16 amino acids. The CDR3 spells CATSKSWTSLEDTQYF. In nucleotides, the CDR3 is TGTGCCACCAGCAAATCTTGGACTAGTTTAGAAGATACGCAGTATTTT.

This clonotype was observed many times. The chain joins TRBV4-2 to TRBJ2-7, with unresolved D. CDR3 length: 15 residues. CDR1 and CDR2 (germline): LGHNA, YNFKEQ. The V end lost 0 bases, the J end lost 0 bases, and 9 bases lay between the germline ends. The CDR3: CASSQDRRSSYEQYF. CDR3 DNA: TGTGCCAGCAGCCAAGATCGCCGGAGCTCCTACGAGCAGTACTTC.

This clonotype appeared a few times. This chain uses TRBV9 with TRBJ2-3; 8 bases match TRBD1. V was pared by 3 bases and J by 2 bases, with 5 bases of the junction left unmatched. The CDR3 spans 15 residues. Germline V CDR1 and CDR2: SGDLS, YYNGEE. This CDR3 is CASSAQGADTDTQYF. The CDR3 nucleotides are TGTGCCAGCAGCGCCCAGGGGGCTGACACAGATACGCAGTATTTT.

This clonotype was observed many times. The chain couples TRBV20-1 to TRBJ2-2; TRBD1 is a possible D gene (5 bases). Germline-derived CDR1 and CDR2 are DFQATT and SNEGSKA (reference sequence). With 2 bases removed from V and 4 bases from J, the gap between germline ends came to 14 bases. This CDR3 spans 15 amino acids. The DNA of the CDR3 is TGCAGTGCTAGAATGAGGCAGGGCAGCACCGGGGAGCTGTTTTTT. This codes for CSARMRQGSTGELFF.

This clonotype has ten or more counts. The chain uses TRBV5-1 and TRBJ1-4; D is uncertain. The CDR3 totals 13 residues. Trimming left V 2 bases short and J 13 bases short, with 15 bases between. Germline CDR1 SGHRS, CDR2 YFSETQ. The CDR3 sequence is CASSLTNNQRLFF. Here the CDR3 DNA reads TGCGCCAGCAGCTTAACGAACAACCAAAGACTGTTTTTT. Drawing the rest from reference TRBV5-1 and TRBJ1-4, the complete variable domain is KAGVTQTPRYLIKTRGQQVTLSCSPISGHRSVSWYQQTPGQGLQFLFEYFSETQRNKGNFPGRFSGRQFSNSRSEMNVSTLELGDSALYLCASSLTNNQRLFFGSGTQLSVL.

This clonotype has a count of ten or more. This sequence joins TRBV7-9 and TRBJ2-1, with D possibly being TRBD1 or TRBD2 (5 bases each). CDR1 is SEHNR, CDR2 FQNEAQ, per germline (reference sequence). The CDR3 is made up of 15 amino acids. The germline V and J ends were trimmed by 5 bases and 5 bases, with 16 bases remaining between them. CDR3 sequence (DNA): TGTGCCAGCAGCCCAGTGGGGGTTATGAACAATGAGCAGTTCTTC. Protein: CASSPVGVMNNEQFF.

This clonotype has ten or more counts. This chain uses TRBV5-1 with TRBJ2-2; tentative D call: TRBD1 (6 bases). The length of the CDR3 is 15 residues. CDR1 SGHRS and CDR2 YFSETQ come from the germline V gene. Trimming cost V 6 bases and J 4 bases, with 16 bases left between them. Here the CDR3 reads CASTSPGHFTGELFF. The CDR3 DNA is TGCGCCAGCACCTCCCCGGGACACTTCACCGGGGAGCTGTTTTTT.

This clonotype was counted many times. The genes are TRBV30 and TRBJ2-2; TRBD1 might be the D (6 bases). CDR3 length equals 13 residues. V lost 5 bases and J lost 6, with 13 bases in between. Germline values: CDR1 GTSNPN, CDR2 SVGIG (reference sequence). The CDR3 bases are TGTGCCTGGCATACAGGGAAGCCCGGGGAGCTGTTTTTT. This codes for CAWHTGKPGELFF.

This clonotype has a count of ten or more. The J gene is TRBJ2-3, the V gene TRBV20-1, with unresolved D. V lost 5 bases, J lost 0 bases, and 15 bases lay in between. The germline CDR1 and CDR2 sequences are DFQATT and SNEGSKA (reference sequence). CDR3 length: 15 amino acids. Here the CDR3 reads CSAEQRRTSTDTQYF. The CDR3 DNA reads as TGCAGTGCTGAACAGAGACGAACTAGCACAGATACGCAGTATTTT.

This clonotype was counted many times. The chain links TRBV5-1 to TRBJ1-2; D possibly corresponds to TRBD1 (5 bases). V lost 4 bases and J lost 6, with 19 bases in between. The CDR3 spans 15 residues. Germline loops: CDR1 SGHRS, CDR2 YFSETQ. The CDR3 sequence: CASSPSPGGDHGYTF. The CDR3 nucleotides read TGCGCCAGCAGCCCCTCTCCCGGGGGGGATCATGGCTACACCTTC.

This clonotype was detected many times. The V gene is TRBV28, the J gene TRBJ2-7; 7 nucleotides line up with TRBD1. With 4 bases clipped from V and 2 bases from J, the junction kept 14 bases outside the gene matches. This CDR3 contains 17 residues. Germline CDR1 reads MDHEN; CDR2 reads SYDVKM. For the CDR3, the DNA is TGTGCCAGCAGTTCAATCCGCACGGCAGGGGGAACCTACGAGCAGTACTTC. This encodes CASSSIRTAGGTYEQYF.

This clonotype was recorded at least ten times. The chain uses TRBV7-8 and TRBJ2-5, with 8 bases lining up with TRBD1. The germline V gene has CDR1 SGHVS and CDR2 FQNEAQ. The CDR3 totals 19 residues. V was clipped by 5 bases and J by 5 bases; unmatched bases: 22. The CDR3 region is CASSQDFRPGGRSLETQYF. The DNA for the CDR3 is TGTGCCAGCAGCCAAGATTTTCGTCCAGGGGGCCGGAGTCTGGAGACCCAGTACTTC.

Only a few counts were recorded for this clonotype. The chain links TRBV20-1 to TRBJ2-1, with 12 bases aligning to TRBD2. This CDR3 is 14 amino acids long. V dropped 5 bases and J dropped 4; count of bases not matched to a gene: 3. The V gene's germline CDR1 is DFQATT and CDR2 SNEGSKA (reference sequence). Here the CDR3 reads CSASSGGGYNEQFF. CDR3 nucleotides: TGCAGTGCTTCTAGCGGGGGGGGGTACAATGAGCAGTTCTTC.

The chain employs TRBV6-2 or TRBV6-3 and TRBJ1-5; D is perhaps TRBD1 (6 bases). Looked up from germline, CDR1 is MNHEY and CDR2 is SVGEGT. V shed 7 bases and J shed 2 bases, with 15 bases lying between them. The CDR3 spans 15 residues. CDR3 nucleotide sequence: TGTGCCAGCAACTTACAGGGTAGGGGCAATCAGCCCCAGCATTTT. It translates to CASNLQGRGNQPQHF.

The chain couples TRBV6-5 to TRBJ2-7; 11 bases agree with TRBD2. V was clipped by 2 bases and J by 4 bases; unmatched bases: 1. The CDR3 extends over 14 amino acids. CDR1 and CDR2 (germline): MNHEY, SVGAGI. The CDR3 loop is CASSYRTSGYEQYF. CDR3 bases: TGTGCCAGCAGTTACCGGACTAGCGGGTACGAGCAGTACTTC.

A few counts support this clonotype. The gene calls are TRBV6-5 and TRBJ2-7; 9 nucleotides align to TRBD1. This CDR3 is built from 14 residues. V shed 4 bases, J shed 1 base, and the junction held 2 bases outside the gene matches. CDR1 MNHEY and CDR2 SVGAGI come from the germline V gene. The chain's CDR3 is CASSSDRGSYEQYF. The CDR3 DNA sequence: TGTGCCAGCAGTTCGGACAGGGGTTCCTACGAGCAGTACTTC.

The rearrangement links TRBV20-1 to TRBJ2-3, with TRBD1 matching 11 bases. The germline V gene encodes CDR1 DFQATT and CDR2 SNEGSKA (reference sequence). The CDR3 loop spans 14 amino acids. With V trimmed by 6 bases and J by 5 bases, 7 bases remained unmatched. CDR3 in amino acids: CSATGTGGLDTQYF. CDR3 nucleotides: TGCAGTGCCACTGGGACAGGGGGACTAGATACGCAGTATTTT.

The CDR3 DNA is TGTGCCAGTAGTAAAGGTTTGAACACCGGGGAGCTGTTTTTT. It encodes CASSKGLNTGELFF. The chain recombines TRBV19 with TRBJ2-2, with unresolved D. The CDR3 sequence is 14 residues long. V lost 4 bases and J 1 base, leaving 7 bases between the germline ends. Germline CDR1 is LNHDA and CDR2 is SQIVND (reference sequence).

This clonotype has ten or more counts. The chain's CDR3 is CASSFPGGNLETQYF. CDR3 sequence (DNA): TGTGCCAGCAGTTTTCCCGGCGGGAATCTCGAGACCCAGTACTTC. The V gene is TRBV28, the J gene TRBJ2-5; perhaps TRBD2 as D (6 bases). The V gene's germline CDR1 is MDHEN and CDR2 SYDVKM. This CDR3 is 15 amino acids long. V was pared by 3 bases and J by 5 bases, with 16 bases between.

The table lists this clonotype with many counts. The chain carries TRBV5-1 and TRBJ2-2; no clear D gene. CDR3 length: 15 amino acids. Germline V CDR1 and CDR2: SGHRS, YFSETQ. The V and J ends lost 0 bases and 5 bases respectively, with 11 bases between them. The CDR3 DNA sequence: TGCGCCAGCAGCTTGGACGCCACGGGTACCGGGGAGCTGTTTTTT. The encoded protein is CASSLDATGTGELFF.

In its sample, this clonotype was seen many times. This chain connects TRBV6-5 to TRBJ1-4, with D uncertain. Looked up from germline, CDR1 is MNHEY and CDR2 is SVGAGI. V was shortened by 2 bases and J by 6 bases, with 10 bases between the two germline ends. This CDR3 region has 14 residues. CDR3 nucleotide sequence: TGTGCCAGCAGTTACGGGCCTCGGGATGAAAAACTGTTTTTT. The encoded protein is CASSYGPRDEKLFF.

At least ten counts were recorded for this clonotype. The V gene is TRBV5-1, the J gene TRBJ1-1; D remains ambiguous. The CDR3 has 15 residues. Germline V lookup: CDR1 SGHRS, CDR2 YFSETQ. V lost 5 bases and J lost 0, with 14 bases in between. This CDR3 is CASRTGTVMNTEAFF. CDR3 nucleotide sequence: TGCGCCAGCAGGACGGGCACGGTAATGAACACTGAAGCTTTCTTT.

In this sample, this clonotype turned up many times. V is TRBV7-2 and J is TRBJ2-3, with D perhaps TRBD1 or TRBD2 (6 bases each). V was shortened by 5 bases and J by 2 bases, with 14 bases between the two germline ends. The CDR3 sequence is 15 residues long. Germline lookup yields CDR1 SGHTA and CDR2 FQGNSA. The CDR3 DNA reads TGTGCCAGCAGCGGAGGGGGTGCGAACACAGATACGCAGTATTTT. It translates to CASSGGGANTDTQYF.

This clonotype has a count of ten or more. This chain joins TRBV5-1 and TRBJ1-1; D not certain. V was cut by 1 base and J by 2 bases, with 9 bases left in between. Germline CDR1 reads SGHRS; CDR2 reads YFSETQ. The CDR3 spans 14 residues. The chain's CDR3 is CASSLLAENTEAFF. The CDR3 DNA is TGCGCCAGCAGCTTGTTGGCCGAAAACACTGAAGCTTTCTTT.

This clonotype was seen many times. The rearrangement joins TRBV7-8 to TRBJ1-2, with TRBD1 identical over 7 bases. Losses at the gene ends were 2 bases for V and 8 bases for J; bases not matched to a gene: 17. Looked up from germline, CDR1 is SGHVS and CDR2 is FQNEAQ. CDR3 length: 17 residues. CDR3 bases: TGTGCCAGCAGCTTATATCAGGGGGATCTTACTATTGGGGGCTACACCTTC. It is translated as CASSLYQGDLTIGGYTF.